These 24 T cell receptor beta chains originate from one sample sequenced in a study of blood T cell repertoires in COVID-19 (TCRdb year 2020). The method was the immunoSEQ multiplex PCR assay. This immuneACCESS table, as held by TCRdb, lists in-frame sequences with V and J called but not all clones. Of the missing ones, under half trace to an unresolved V gene in checked studies; the others have no known cause. Within this sample are 140,000 to 150,000 clones, with 80% to 85% of them counted one time only. The top ten clonotypes cover 5.8% of the sample. Sequenced material: PBMCs or T cells enriched from blood (not recorded which). Receptors were obtained from a woman between 50 and 59 years old who had been exposed to COVID-19.

This chain uses TRBV3-1 (or the pseudogene TRBV3-2) with TRBJ1-2, with no clear D. The CDR3 sequence is 13 residues long. Trimming removed 2 bases at V and 5 bases at J, with 9 bases between. CDR1 and CDR2 (germline): LGHDT, YNNKEL (reference sequence). CDR3 sequence reads: CASSQNNIYGYTF. CDR3 bases: TGTGCCAGCAGCCAAAACAACATTTATGGCTACACCTTC.

The chain is built from TRBV2 and TRBJ1-4; possibly TRBD1 for D (5 bases). Trimming left V 6 bases short and J 5 bases short, with 13 bases between. The CDR3 loop spans 14 amino acids. Germline CDR1 SNHLY, CDR2 FYNNEI. Here the CDR3 DNA reads TGTGCCAGCAGGCCAGACAGAACGAATGAAAAACTGTTTTTT. Amino acids: CASRPDRTNEKLFF.

This chain joins TRBV30 and TRBJ1-5, with D perhaps TRBD1 (5 bases). Germline lookup yields CDR1 GTSNPN and CDR2 SVGIG (reference sequence). V lost 5 bases, J lost 7 bases, and 15 bases lay in between. This CDR3 contains 13 residues. CDR3 sequence (DNA): TGTGCCTGGCCGGGGAGGGGATTCCAGCCCCAGCATTTT. This sequence encodes CAWPGRGFQPQHF.

The gene calls are TRBV30 and TRBJ2-1; no clear D gene. Between the trimmed V and J ends, which lost 0 bases and 4 bases, there was a span of 13 bases. This CDR3 is built from 15 residues. The germline CDR1 and CDR2 sequences are GTSNPN and SVGIG (reference sequence). CDR3: CAWSVSVLRYNEQFF. For the CDR3, the DNA is TGTGCCTGGAGTGTAAGCGTGTTGCGTTACAATGAGCAGTTCTTC.

The rearrangement uses TRBV10-3 and TRBJ1-2, with TRBD1 matching over 7 bases. The CDR3 extends over 12 amino acids. From germline, CDR1 is ENHRY and CDR2 SYGVKD. V lost 9 bases and J lost 5; bases outside the gene matches: 6. The CDR3 nucleotides are TGTGCCATTTGGGACAGTAAGTATGGCTACACCTTC. Its translation: CAIWDSKYGYTF.

The chain is built from TRBV18 and TRBJ1-5; D might be TRBD1 (6 bases). The V end lost 2 bases, the J end lost 3 bases, and 8 bases lay between the germline ends. The CDR3 covers 14 residues. CDR1 and CDR2 (germline): KGHSH, LQKENI. The CDR3 sequence is CASSPTGPNQPQHF. The CDR3 region has the DNA TGTGCCAGCTCACCAACAGGGCCCAATCAGCCCCAGCATTTT.

This rearrangement joins TRBV7-8 to TRBJ1-1, with a tentative D call TRBD1 (6 bases). Germline CDR1 reads SGHVS; CDR2 reads FQNEAQ. V shed 5 bases and J shed 6 bases, with 22 bases lying between them. The CDR3 loop spans 16 amino acids. CDR3 protein: CASSRPPFQQGAEAFF. CDR3 sequence (DNA): TGTGCCAGCAGCCGACCTCCCTTTCAACAGGGCGCTGAAGCTTTCTTT.

The gene calls are TRBV6-2 or TRBV6-3 and TRBJ1-2; a weak D match, TRBD1 (5 bases). Trimming stripped 5 bases from V and 7 bases from J, with 11 bases between. This CDR3 spans 12 amino acids. CDR1 and CDR2 from the germline V gene are MNHEY and SVGEGT. Here the CDR3 DNA reads TGTGCCAGCAGTACAGGTTCGGGTGGCTACACCTTC. Translated: CASSTGSGGYTF.

The chain couples TRBV6-2 or TRBV6-3 to TRBJ2-1, with 13 bases identical to TRBD2. Germline CDR1 and CDR2: MNHEY and SVGEGT. The ends lost 5 bases at V and 9 bases at J; junction bases unmatched: 10. The CDR3 is 16 residues long. CDR3 loop: CASSHRTSGSRVEQFF. The CDR3 coding sequence is TGTGCCAGCAGTCACCGGACTAGCGGGAGTAGGGTTGAGCAGTTCTTC.

CDR3 residues: CASSLEGLAHYEQYF. The CDR3 DNA reads TGTGCCAGCAGCTTGGAGGGACTAGCTCACTACGAGCAGTACTTC. The rearrangement links TRBV5-4 to TRBJ2-7; 9 bases fit TRBD2. Germline CDR1 and CDR2: SGHNT and YYREEE (reference sequence). The CDR3 length is 15 residues. V shed 0 bases and J 3 bases; nucleotides not matched to a gene: 4.

This clone was recorded once. CDR3 sequence (DNA): TGTGCCAGCAGCTTATATCAGGGGTCCCTCTCTGGAAACACCATATATTTT. Translation gives CASSLYQGSLSGNTIYF. V gene TRBV7-6 combines with J gene TRBJ1-3; D is perhaps TRBD1 (6 bases). Germline V CDR1 and CDR2: SGHVS, FNYEAQ. Trimming pared 2 bases from V and 0 bases from J, leaving 14 bases between. CDR3 size: 17 residues.

The chain employs TRBV7-2 and TRBJ2-3; 7 bases are a match to TRBD2. With V trimmed by 1 base and J by 5 bases, 0 bases remained unmatched. Germline CDR1 SGHTA, CDR2 FQGNSA. CDR3 length: 13 residues. CDR3 protein: CASSLVAGDTQYF. The CDR3, as DNA: TGTGCCAGCAGCTTAGTAGCGGGAGATACGCAGTATTTT.

This clone came up once. This rearrangement joins TRBV6-5 to TRBJ1-1; D remains ambiguous. The V gene's germline CDR1 is MNHEY and CDR2 SVGAGI. V was cut by 11 bases and J by 5 bases, with 21 bases left in between. The CDR3 contains 14 residues. The CDR3 reads CASKTDPRETEAFF. CDR3 DNA sequence: TGTGCCTCGAAGACGGACCCGAGGGAGACTGAAGCTTTCTTT.

The J gene is TRBJ1-1, the V gene TRBV2; D is uncertain. CDR3 size: 14 residues. The germline CDR1 and CDR2 sequences are SNHLY and FYNNEI. Trimming removed 4 bases from V and 3 bases from J, with 12 bases in between. CDR3 protein: CASSVSASDTEAFF. CDR3 bases: TGTGCCAGCAGTGTAAGTGCGTCCGACACTGAAGCTTTCTTT. The full variable domain, with the rest looked up from reference TRBV2 and TRBJ1-1, is EPEVTQTPSHQVTQMGQEVILRCVPISNHLYFYWYRQILGQKVEFLVSFYNNEISEKSEIFDDQFSVERPDGSNFTLKIRSTKLEDSAMYFCASSVSASDTEAFFGQGTRLTVV.

The genes are TRBV5-1 and TRBJ1-6; D unresolved. Germline-derived CDR1 and CDR2 are SGHRS and YFSETQ. The V and J ends lost 1 base and 0 bases respectively, with 8 bases between them. The CDR3 runs 16 residues. The CDR3 DNA follows: TGCGCCAGCAGCTTGTTGAGAGACTCCTATAATTCACCCCTCCACTTT. It yields the protein CASSLLRDSYNSPLHF.

Written as DNA, the CDR3 is TGTGCCACCAGCAGCGACAGAGGGGACAGGGGCCCGAACACTGAAGCTTTCTTT. As protein: CATSSDRGDRGPNTEAFF. This chain joins TRBV15 and TRBJ1-1, with TRBD1 matching 10 bases. V lost 3 bases, J lost 1 base, and 11 bases stayed unmatched. In germline, CDR1 is LNHNV, CDR2 YYDKDF (reference sequence). There are 18 residues in the CDR3.

The chain combines TRBV6-5 with TRBJ2-2; D is undetermined. The CDR3 covers 11 residues. V lost 6 bases and J lost 5, with 4 bases in between. Germline CDR1 and CDR2: MNHEY and SVGAGI. CDR3 nucleotide sequence: TGTGCCAGCAGCCTAACCGGGGAGCTGTTTTTT. Translated, it gives CASSLTGELFF.

The V call is TRBV4-1, the J call TRBJ2-1, with 7 positions matching TRBD1. Germline-derived CDR1 and CDR2 are MGHRA and YSYEKL. This CDR3 is built from 15 residues. V lost 4 bases to trimming and J lost 8 bases; unmatched junction nucleotides: 11. CDR3: CASSRGTVVIDEQFF. The DNA for the CDR3 is TGCGCCAGCAGCCGTGGGACAGTGGTTATCGATGAGCAGTTCTTC.

V gene TRBV12-3 or TRBV12-4 combines with J gene TRBJ1-1; D is unclear. The CDR3 is 12 amino acids. V was clipped by 7 bases and J by 4 bases, with 10 bases between them. CDR3 loop: CASTLGGTEAFF. The CDR3 nucleotides read TGTGCCAGCACCCTAGGAGGCACTGAAGCTTTCTTT.

The V and J genes are TRBV5-8 and TRBJ1-4, with D tentatively TRBD1 (6 bases). Deletions cut 4 bases from V and 7 bases from J, with 14 bases between. CDR3 size: 14 residues. Germline loops: CDR1 SGHTS, CDR2 YDEGEE. CDR3 region: CASSRTGIGEKLFF. CDR3 nucleotide sequence: TGTGCCAGCAGCCGCACAGGGATAGGTGAAAAACTGTTTTTT.

The rearrangement links TRBV5-1 to TRBJ1-1; perhaps TRBD1 as D (5 bases). Trimming pared 4 bases from V and 4 bases from J, leaving 17 bases between. Looked up from germline, CDR1 is SGHRS and CDR2 is YFSETQ. This CDR3 has 15 residues. The CDR3, as DNA: TGCGCCAGCAGCCTGGGAGGGGCGGAGGGCACTGAAGCTTTCTTT. As protein: CASSLGGAEGTEAFF.

This chain connects TRBV2 to TRBJ1-6; no definite D call. The germline V gene encodes CDR1 SNHLY and CDR2 FYNNEI. V lost 6 bases, J lost 6 bases, and 12 bases lay in between. The CDR3 loop spans 14 amino acids. CDR3: CASSRTGINSPLHF. The CDR3 bases are TGTGCCAGCAGCCGGACGGGGATTAATTCACCCCTCCACTTT.

DNA for the CDR3: TGTGCCAGCAGCTTAGACGGTCCGGGAGAAGCTTTCTTT. It encodes CASSLDGPGEAFF. The chain has TRBV7-2 and TRBJ1-1; D is undetermined. Germline V gene lookup returns CDR1 SGHTA and CDR2 FQGNSA. Trimming removed 1 base at V and 8 bases at J, with 11 bases between. The CDR3 is 13 residues long.

The chain is built from TRBV7-9 and TRBJ2-7, with 8 bases lining up with TRBD1. V lost 5 bases to trimming and J lost 2 bases; unmatched junction nucleotides: 14. Germline V lookup: CDR1 SEHNR, CDR2 FQNEAQ (reference sequence). The CDR3 extends over 17 amino acids. The CDR3 DNA reads as TGTGCCAGCAGCGTAAAAACCGGGACAGGAACAACCTACGAGCAGTACTTC. Amino acids: CASSVKTGTGTTYEQYF.